One sample yielded the 4 T cell receptor beta chains listed below, sequenced in a study of T cell clonality in common variable immunodeficiency. Study results and caveats: Reportedly, TCR beta sequences from common variable immunodeficiency showed fewer deletions and N-nucleotide insertions.

Measured with immunoSEQ multiplex PCR; TCRdb has only the in-frame clones, and not every one. The sample holds approximately 12,000 clones, and no clone turns up only once. These receptors have no identified antigens. The sample consisted of peripheral blood mononuclear cells. These receptors all stem from a human donor with common variable immunodeficiency.

This clone was counted at least ten times. The read halts 3 residues ahead of the CDR3 end, with the missing end drawn from the germline J gene. The chain is built from TRBV5-1 and TRBJ2-2; maybe TRBD1 (6 bases). This CDR3 is built from 12 residues. The V and J ends lost 4 bases and 7 bases respectively, with 8 bases between them. Germline V gene data show CDR1 as SGHRS and CDR2 as YFSETQ. The sequenced part of the CDR3 DNA is TGCGCCAGCAGCGTGGGACACGGGGAG. It codes for CASSVGHGE. The CDR3 in its entirety is CASSVGHGELFF.

In this sample, this clone turned up a few times. The read stops 3 residues short of the end of the CDR3; the missing end is completed from the germline J gene. The gene calls are TRBV7-2 and TRBJ2-7; TRBD2 matches 13 bases. With V trimmed by 5 bases and J by 2 bases, 3 bases remained unmatched. The CDR3 runs 15 residues. The germline V gene has CDR1 SGHTA and CDR2 FQGNSA. The DNA read from the CDR3 is TGTGCCAGCAGCCAGGGACTAGCGGGGACCTACGAG. It translates to CASSQGLAGTYE. The CDR3 in its entirety is CASSQGLAGTYEQYF. Full variable domain (remainder filled in from reference TRBV7-2 and TRBJ2-7): GAGVSQSPSNKVTEKGKDVELRCDPISGHTALYWYRQSLGQGLEFLIYFQGNSAPDKSGLPSDRFSAERTGGSVSTLTIQRTQQEDSAVYLCASSQGLAGTYEQYFGPGTRLTVT.

Details on this clone: The read finishes 3 residues shy of the CDR3 end, and the germline J gene is used to complete it. V usage is TRBV11-3 and J usage is TRBJ2-5; TRBD2 might be the D (7 bases). Germline V gives CDR1 SGHNT, CDR2 YENEEA. This CDR3 is 15 amino acids long. Trimming removed 3 bases at V and 3 bases at J, with 14 bases between. CDR3 loop: CASSFGGGVEETQYF. The DNA read from the CDR3 is TGTGCCAGCAGCTTCGGAGGGGGGGTTGAAGAGACC.

This clone has a handful of counts. The read terminates 3 residues ahead of where the CDR3 ends, so the germline J gene completes it. The chain couples TRBV6-2 or TRBV6-3 to TRBJ2-1; the match to TRBD1 covers 9 bases. The germline V gene encodes CDR1 MNHEY and CDR2 SVGEGT. This CDR3 contains 16 residues. Trimming cost V 6 bases and J 5 bases; bases outside gene matches: 11. CDR3 protein: CASSPIRDRANNEQFF. The DNA read from the CDR3 is TGTGCCAGCAGCCCAATACGGGACAGGGCAAACAATGAG.